This T cell receptor beta chain was identified in a study of cytomegalovirus exposure and HLA in healthy donors (dated by TCRdb to about 2017). Regarding the complete study: According to an earlier analysis of 550 to 750 of the donors, roughly 180 million T cells yielded approximately 120 million unique TCR beta sequences and around 300 Gb of sequence data. An earlier analysis of 587 of the donors applied high-throughput TCR beta sequencing to assess whether each TCR beta V gene segment acted as functional or pseudogenic. In addition to the first cohort of 666 subjects, a separate validation cohort of some 120 different subjects was used. Typing coverage differed by locus: A, B, C, DRB1 and DQB1 were typed in about 620-640 donors, DQA1 in about 500, DPA1 in approximately 610, and DPB1 in roughly 470. The study profiled the T cell repertoires of hundreds of subjects by immunosequencing and related them to cytomegalovirus serostatus. Donor age, sex, ethnicity and CMV serostatus were compiled together with the repertoire data. Among roughly 400 genotyped donors of the cohort, an average of around 240,000 unique TCR beta nucleotide sequences were sequenced per donor, roughly 18% of them non-productive. Of the roughly 430 genotyped donors, around 81% fell in the genetic ancestry cluster associated with self-reported Caucasian donors. Rather than using new phenotypic data, the later analysis identified candidate immune exposures from TCR beta sequences and from how often those sequences occurred across donors. To predict cytomegalovirus infection status, the study brought together high-throughput TCR immunosequencing, statistical association of individual TCRs with disease status, and machine learning. An early release covering over 500 HLA-typed donors comprised about 310 gigabases of sequencing data and approximately 85 million unique TCR sequences. Five DR-DQ haplotypes were handled as single units for association and clustering, since linkage in the cohort was strong. All discovery cohort repertoires had been generated on a single sequencing platform. To study patterns of TCR occurrence, a later analysis re-analyzed previously published TCR beta repertoires from hundreds of donors and added high-resolution HLA genotyping. A later genetic analysis took genome-wide SNP genotypes for 398 of the 666 donors and used that subset as a discovery cohort. HLA typing included class I and class II loci at four-digit resolution. The study aimed to test whether cataloging public T cell receptors could reveal signatures of past pathogen exposure.

In total, more than 500 healthy bone marrow donors made up the cohort. At the time of sampling, all cohort members were nominally healthy, though unrecorded immune exposures were likely present. The donor tested CMV seronegative, placing the donor among the roughly 400 seronegative members of the cohort. Every donor gave a peripheral blood sample, and the peripheral blood mononuclear cells from that sample were used for TCR beta sequencing. The Qiagen DNeasy Blood Extraction Kit was used to extract genomic DNA from the blood cell samples. Worth noting for this clone: Its antigen remains unidentified. Base qualities were left out, and no much larger clone turns up one base away.

What the work shows at the level of the full study, not this receptor alone: According to a later analysis, most CMV-associated TCR beta chains appeared to be HLA-restricted, and the HLA associations seemed to be driven largely by CMV exposure. Because HLA typing was unavailable for some donors at each locus, only the typed subset was used in association tests. Some 16 rarely observed V segments, including chromosome 9 orphons, were excluded from the earlier analysis of about 500 of the donors because counts were too low. Only TCR beta chains were sequenced in this cohort, and the absence of alpha or paired-chain data limited detectable features. An association between a missense DCLRE1C variant and V-gene and J-gene trimming of TCR beta chains was found in a later genetic analysis and replicated in an independent cohort. Assigning TCR associations to individual alleles was difficult when HLA alleles, especially DR and DQ, strongly co-occurred. Cytomegalovirus status was reported to be diagnosed by the classifier with high specificity and sensitivity in both the original and validation cohorts. In vitro tests confirmed that a few of the cytomegalovirus-associated TCR beta chains recognize cytomegalovirus antigens. A later genetic analysis reported fewer N-insertions in productive TCRs among donors in an Asian-associated ancestry cluster than the approximately 670-donor mean. In an earlier analysis of around 600 of the donors, most TCR beta V segments were observed in productive rearrangements about 90% or about 30% of the time, broadly matching IMGT annotations. A total of some 180 TCR beta chains were listed by the study as associated with cytomegalovirus. A further reported finding was that TCR beta sequences accurately predicted the HLA-A and HLA-B alleles for most subjects in the first cohort. Compared with equally common non-associated chains, HLA-associated TCR beta chains in a later analysis were more clonally expanded and had lower generation probabilities. Most TCR sequences were observed very rarely across donors, whereas some public TCRs were present in many individuals. The 87-base-pair reads could not distinguish some IMGT-functional V segments, including TRBV6-2 and TRBV6-3, so those segments were excluded. According to the authors, the approach could potentially be generalized to other disease states and immunological phenotypes. A cluster of highly shared sequence variants was judged likely to be a technical artifact of the sequencing pipeline. At a false discovery rate of 0.05, a later analysis linked about 17,000 TCR beta sequences to specific HLA alleles. For the cohort, immune exposure information was limited to CMV serostatus. Linkage disequilibrium might explain the correlated functional status among segregating V segments, but an unknown experimental factor could not be excluded. According to a later analysis, parvovirus B19, influenza, CMV and Epstein-Barr virus appeared linked to several top co-occurrence clusters. Presence/absence analyses assumed roughly uniform sequencing depth across donors, an assumption that may not hold. In a later analysis, the rate of TCR association differed among HLA loci, with DRB1 alleles having the most associated TCRs and HLA-C alleles having the fewest.

CDR1 and CDR2, per the germline V gene, are SGHTS and YDEGEE. Trimming at the junction amounts to 4 bases on V and 13 bases on J, and the germline ends lie 30 bases apart. From the cysteine up to the phenylalanine, the CDR3 has a length of 17 residues. The sequence is cut down to CDR3 DNA, 51 bases in frame from base 1. Library prep was done by the immunoSEQ multiplex PCR assay. A mixture of 60 forward primers for TCR Vbeta segments and 13 reverse primers for TCR Jbeta segments was used in the multiplex PCR. The CDR3 region of rearranged TCR beta genes was amplified from genomic DNA by a multiplex PCR assay. Amplified TCR beta libraries were sequenced as 87-base-pair reads on the Illumina HiSeq System. From the authors' description of their analysis: Across the roughly 640 repertoires, a later analysis counted tens of millions of unique TCR beta chains, 9 million to 14 million of which were shared by at least two donors. Raw reads were error-corrected and collapsed into unique sequences with a nearest-neighbor algorithm that merged closely related sequences to remove PCR and sequencing errors. V, D and J gene segments were assigned by aligning CDR3 sequences to IMGT reference sequences. For a sequence to be retained, at least a six-nucleotide match to both a V gene segment and a J gene segment was required. Rearrangements were classified as productive when the CDR3 lacked stop codons and remained in frame with V and J, and all other rearrangements were classified as non-productive. Following IMGT convention, CDR3 was defined as the stretch from the second conserved V-encoded cysteine to the conserved J-encoded phenylalanine. The earlier analysis of fewer than 700 of the donors excluded sequences that lacked an unambiguous match to a single V gene segment. In an earlier analysis of roughly 500 of the donors, V segments were called functional above 56.7% productive rearrangements and were called segregating when the between-donor standard deviation exceeded 5%. To diagnose cytomegalovirus status from the catalog of TCR beta chain sequences, a statistical classification framework was built. V and J gene assignment, in a later analysis, came from comparing TCR nucleotide sequences with IMGT/GENE-DB human TR gene sequences. A later analysis assigned CDR3 sequences and most-parsimonious VDJ recombination scenarios with the TCRdist pipeline. In a later analysis, each TCR beta chain was defined by its CDR3 amino acid sequence together with its V-gene family, and reads without a unique V-gene family were excluded. A later analysis removed nearly 600 highly shared, low-generation-probability nucleotide sequences to deal with suspected cross-contamination and a sequencing artifact. In a later analysis, a clonal expansion index for each public chain was calculated from normalized within-repertoire ranks of inferred template counts. In a later analysis, generation probabilities were computed using a VDJ recombination model fitted to out-of-frame rearrangements, and the results were checked against IGoR. In a later analysis, TCR-TCR, TCR-HLA and TCR-CMV co-occurrence was scored with hypergeometric tests, and a repertoire-size bias correction was applied to TCR pairs. To estimate false discovery rates, a later analysis permuted the HLA or CMV assignments 20 times. A later analysis grouped co-occurring TCRs with DBSCAN, adding TCRdist sequence similarity when clustering within HLA-allele-positive subsets. For co-occurrence clustering, repertoires with fewer than 30,000 or more than 120,000 public chains were excluded, along with five repertoires with anomalous nucleotide sharing. Imported from immuneACCESS, the table was reduced by TCRdb to in-frame sequences with V and J called. These copies leave out some clones; in studies compared against another copy, an unresolved V gene accounts for under half, and the cause of the remainder is not known. Clone size and the V and J calls come from that table; the DNA yielded D and trimming. This sample has 100,000 to 150,000 clones in its table, and 75% to 85% of those were observed once. The top ten hold around 1.2% of the sample.

This receptor was identified in a girl aged 2-10 years in good health and CMV-seronegative. The chain couples TRBV5-8 to TRBJ2-1, and perhaps TRBD1 as D gene, on 5 matching bases. Sequences were obtained from PBMCs. DNA sequence: TGTGCCAGCAGCCCCCAACCTATTGCCGATAAGACAGATCAACAGTTCTTC. Translated, this is CASSPQPIADKTDQQFF. Reference TRBV5-8 and TRBJ2-1 genes cover what lies past the CDR3, so the full variable domain is EAGVTQSPTHLIKTRGQQATLRCSPISGHTSVYWYQQALGLGLQFLLWYDEGEERNRGNFPPRFSGRQFPNYSSELNVNALELEDSALYLCASSPQPIADKTDQQFFGPGTRLTVL.